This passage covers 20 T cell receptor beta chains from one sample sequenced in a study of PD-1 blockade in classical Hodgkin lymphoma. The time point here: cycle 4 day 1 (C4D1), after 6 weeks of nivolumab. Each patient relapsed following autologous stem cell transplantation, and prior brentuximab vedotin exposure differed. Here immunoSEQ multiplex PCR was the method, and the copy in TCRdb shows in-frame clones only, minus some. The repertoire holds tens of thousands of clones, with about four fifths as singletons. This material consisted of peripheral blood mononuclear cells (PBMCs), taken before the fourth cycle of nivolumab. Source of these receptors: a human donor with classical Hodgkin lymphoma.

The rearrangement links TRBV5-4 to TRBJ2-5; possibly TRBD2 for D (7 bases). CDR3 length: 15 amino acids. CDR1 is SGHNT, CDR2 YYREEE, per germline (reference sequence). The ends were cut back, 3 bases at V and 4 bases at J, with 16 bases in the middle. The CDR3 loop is CASSSVTGGPETQYF. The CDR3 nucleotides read TGTGCCAGCAGCTCCGTGACGGGGGGCCCAGAGACCCAGTACTTC.

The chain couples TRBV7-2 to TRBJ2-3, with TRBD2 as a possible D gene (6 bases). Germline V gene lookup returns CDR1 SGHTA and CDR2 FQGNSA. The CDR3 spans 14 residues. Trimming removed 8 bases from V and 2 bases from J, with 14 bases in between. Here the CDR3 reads CASLSGHYTDTQYF. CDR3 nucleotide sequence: TGTGCCAGCCTTAGCGGACATTACACAGATACGCAGTATTTT. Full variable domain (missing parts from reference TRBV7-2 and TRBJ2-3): GAGVSQSPSNKVTEKGKDVELRCDPISGHTALYWYRQSLGQGLEFLIYFQGNSAPDKSGLPSDRFSAERTGGSVSTLTIQRTQQEDSAVYLCASLSGHYTDTQYFGPGTRLTVL.

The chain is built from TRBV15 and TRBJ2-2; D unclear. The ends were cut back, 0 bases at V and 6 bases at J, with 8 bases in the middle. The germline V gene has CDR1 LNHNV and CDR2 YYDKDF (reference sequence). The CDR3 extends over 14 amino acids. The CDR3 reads CATSRDRMAGELFF. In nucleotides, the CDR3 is TGTGCCACCAGCAGAGATCGAATGGCCGGGGAGCTGTTTTTT.

CDR3 sequence reads: CASSFPGTGDTGELFF. The CDR3 DNA is TGTGCCAGCAGCTTCCCCGGGACAGGGGACACCGGGGAGCTGTTTTTT. The chain joins TRBV5-5 to TRBJ2-2; 10 bases align to TRBD1. With V trimmed by 2 bases and J by 3 bases, 4 bases remained unmatched. CDR1 and CDR2 from the germline V gene are SGHKS and YYEKEE (reference sequence). There are 16 residues in the CDR3.

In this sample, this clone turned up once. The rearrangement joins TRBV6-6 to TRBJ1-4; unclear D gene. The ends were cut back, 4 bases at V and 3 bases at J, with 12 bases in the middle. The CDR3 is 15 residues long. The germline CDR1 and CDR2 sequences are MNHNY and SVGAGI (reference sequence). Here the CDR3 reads CASSSNFLPNEKLFF. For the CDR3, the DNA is TGTGCCAGCAGTTCAAATTTCTTACCTAATGAAAAACTGTTTTTT.

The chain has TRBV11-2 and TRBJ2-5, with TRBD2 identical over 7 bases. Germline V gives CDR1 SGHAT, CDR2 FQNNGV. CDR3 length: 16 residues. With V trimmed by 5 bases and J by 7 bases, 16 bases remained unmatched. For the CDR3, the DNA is TGTGCCAGCAGCCCCGTTTTAGGCGGGAGTGGGGGGACCCAGTACTTC. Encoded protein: CASSPVLGGSGGTQYF.

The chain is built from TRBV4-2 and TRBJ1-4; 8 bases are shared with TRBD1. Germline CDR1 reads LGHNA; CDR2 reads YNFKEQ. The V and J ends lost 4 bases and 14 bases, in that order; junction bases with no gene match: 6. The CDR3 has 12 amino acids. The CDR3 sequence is CASSPRTGLLFF. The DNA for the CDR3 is TGTGCCAGCAGCCCCCGGACAGGGCTGCTGTTTTTT.

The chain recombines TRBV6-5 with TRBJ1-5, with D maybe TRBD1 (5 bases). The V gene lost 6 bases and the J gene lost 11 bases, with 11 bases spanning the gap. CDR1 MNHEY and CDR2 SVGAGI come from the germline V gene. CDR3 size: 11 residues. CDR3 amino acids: CASSHGGAQHF. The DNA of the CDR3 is TGTGCCAGCAGCCACGGGGGGGCCCAGCATTTT.

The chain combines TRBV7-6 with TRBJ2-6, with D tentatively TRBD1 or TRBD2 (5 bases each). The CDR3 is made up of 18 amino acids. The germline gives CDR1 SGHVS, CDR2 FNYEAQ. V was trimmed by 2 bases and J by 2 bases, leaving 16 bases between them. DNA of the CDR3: TGTGCCAGCAGCTTATATATGGGGGTGTCGACTGGGGCCAACGTCCTGACTTTC. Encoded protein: CASSLYMGVSTGANVLTF.

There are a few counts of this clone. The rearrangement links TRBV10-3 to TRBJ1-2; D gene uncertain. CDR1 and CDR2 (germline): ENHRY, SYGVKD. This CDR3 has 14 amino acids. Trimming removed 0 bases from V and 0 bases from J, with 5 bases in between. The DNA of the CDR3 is TGTGCCATCAGTGAGTCGTCTGCTAACTATGGCTACACCTTC. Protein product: CAISESSANYGYTF.

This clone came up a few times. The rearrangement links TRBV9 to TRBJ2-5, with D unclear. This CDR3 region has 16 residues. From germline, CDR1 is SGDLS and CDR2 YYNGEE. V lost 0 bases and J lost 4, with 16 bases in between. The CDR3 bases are TGTGCCAGCAGCGTAGGGGGATCTCCCTGGGGAGAGACCCAGTACTTC. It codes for CASSVGGSPWGETQYF.

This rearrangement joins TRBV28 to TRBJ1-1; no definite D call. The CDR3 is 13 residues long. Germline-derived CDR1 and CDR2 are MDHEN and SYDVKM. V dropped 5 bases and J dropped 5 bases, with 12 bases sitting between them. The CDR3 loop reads CASSLGRETEAFF. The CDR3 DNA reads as TGTGCCAGCAGTCTAGGAAGGGAGACTGAAGCTTTCTTT.

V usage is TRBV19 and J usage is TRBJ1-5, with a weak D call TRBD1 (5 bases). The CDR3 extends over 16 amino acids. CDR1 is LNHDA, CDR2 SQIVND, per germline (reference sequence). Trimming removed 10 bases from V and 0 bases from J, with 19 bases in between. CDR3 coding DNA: TGTGCCACCAGTGGACATCTGAGGGGTAGCAATCAGCCCCAGCATTTT. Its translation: CATSGHLRGSNQPQHF.

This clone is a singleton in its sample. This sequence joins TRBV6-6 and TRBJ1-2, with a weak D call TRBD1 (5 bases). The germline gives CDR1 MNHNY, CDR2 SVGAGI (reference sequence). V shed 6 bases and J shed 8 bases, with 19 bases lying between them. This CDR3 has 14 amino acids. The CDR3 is CASSPNPTALGYTF. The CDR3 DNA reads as TGTGCCAGCAGCCCAAACCCGACAGCCTTAGGCTACACCTTC.

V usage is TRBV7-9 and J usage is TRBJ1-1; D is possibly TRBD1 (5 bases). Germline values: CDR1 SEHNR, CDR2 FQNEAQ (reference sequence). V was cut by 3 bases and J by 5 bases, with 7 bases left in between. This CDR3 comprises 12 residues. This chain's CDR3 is CASSFGTTEAFF. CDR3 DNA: TGTGCCAGCAGCTTCGGGACGACTGAAGCTTTCTTT. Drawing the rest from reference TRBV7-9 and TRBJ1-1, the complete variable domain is DTGVSQNPRHKITKRGQNVTFRCDPISEHNRLYWYRQTLGQGPEFLTYFQNEAQLEKSRLLSDRFSAERPKGSFSTLEIQRTEQGDSAMYLCASSFGTTEAFFGQGTRLTVV.

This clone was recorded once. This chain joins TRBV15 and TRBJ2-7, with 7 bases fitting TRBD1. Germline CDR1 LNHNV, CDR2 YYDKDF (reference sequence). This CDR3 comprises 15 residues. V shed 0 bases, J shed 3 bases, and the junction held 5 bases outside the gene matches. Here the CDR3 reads CATSRDKQGHYEQYF. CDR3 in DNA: TGTGCCACCAGCAGAGATAAACAGGGGCACTACGAGCAGTACTTC.

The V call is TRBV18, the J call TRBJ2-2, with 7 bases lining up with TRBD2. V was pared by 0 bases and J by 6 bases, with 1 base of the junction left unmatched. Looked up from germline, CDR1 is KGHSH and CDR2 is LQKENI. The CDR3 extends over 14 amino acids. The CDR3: CASSPPGRAGELFF. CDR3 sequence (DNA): TGTGCCAGCTCACCACCGGGGAGGGCCGGGGAGCTGTTTTTT.

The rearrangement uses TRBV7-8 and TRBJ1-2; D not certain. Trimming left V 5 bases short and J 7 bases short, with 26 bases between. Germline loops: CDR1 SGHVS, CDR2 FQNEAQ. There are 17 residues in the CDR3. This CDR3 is CASSLTLREPRRGGYTF. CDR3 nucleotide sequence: TGTGCCAGCAGCCTAACCCTCCGGGAACCAAGACGGGGTGGCTACACCTTC.

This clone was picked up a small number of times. CDR3: CASRTGKGEAFF. As DNA, the CDR3 is TGTGCCAGCAGGACAGGGAAGGGTGAAGCTTTCTTT. The chain couples TRBV6-6 to TRBJ1-1; 7 bases line up with TRBD1. The CDR3 is 12 residues long. V was pared by 6 bases and J by 7 bases, with 5 bases of the junction left unmatched. The germline V gene encodes CDR1 MNHNY and CDR2 SVGAGI (reference sequence).

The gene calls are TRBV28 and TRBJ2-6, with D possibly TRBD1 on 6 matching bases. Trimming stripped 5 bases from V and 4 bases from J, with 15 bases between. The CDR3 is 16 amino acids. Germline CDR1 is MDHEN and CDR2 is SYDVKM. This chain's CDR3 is CASSSWDKSGANVLTF. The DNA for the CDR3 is TGTGCCAGCAGTAGCTGGGACAAATCCGGGGCCAACGTCCTGACTTTC.